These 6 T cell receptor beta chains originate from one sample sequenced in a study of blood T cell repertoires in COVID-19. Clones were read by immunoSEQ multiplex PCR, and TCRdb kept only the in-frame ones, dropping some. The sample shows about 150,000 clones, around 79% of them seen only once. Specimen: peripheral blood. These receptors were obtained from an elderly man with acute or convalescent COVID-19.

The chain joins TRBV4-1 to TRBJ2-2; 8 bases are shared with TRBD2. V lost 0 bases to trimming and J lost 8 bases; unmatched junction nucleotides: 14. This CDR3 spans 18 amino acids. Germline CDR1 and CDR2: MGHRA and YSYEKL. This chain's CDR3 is CASSQDLAVAGLAGELFF. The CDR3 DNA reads TGCGCCAGCAGCCAAGATCTGGCGGTAGCGGGGCTTGCAGGGGAGCTGTTTTTT.

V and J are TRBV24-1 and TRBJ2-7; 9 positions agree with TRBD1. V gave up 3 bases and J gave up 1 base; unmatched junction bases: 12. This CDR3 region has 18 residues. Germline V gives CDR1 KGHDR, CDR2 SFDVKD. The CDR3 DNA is TGTGCCACCAGTGATATAGGGACAGGGCGTGAGAGGTCCTACGAGCAGTACTTC. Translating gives CATSDIGTGRERSYEQYF.

In DNA form, the CDR3 reads TGTGCCAGCAGCGGGGGACAGGGGCCTAACTATGGCTACACCTTC. As protein: CASSGGQGPNYGYTF. This chain links TRBV5-4 with TRBJ1-2; 10 bases match TRBD1. CDR1 is SGHNT, CDR2 YYREEE, per germline (reference sequence). The CDR3 covers 15 residues. The V and J ends lost 4 bases and 0 bases, in that order; junction bases with no gene match: 3.

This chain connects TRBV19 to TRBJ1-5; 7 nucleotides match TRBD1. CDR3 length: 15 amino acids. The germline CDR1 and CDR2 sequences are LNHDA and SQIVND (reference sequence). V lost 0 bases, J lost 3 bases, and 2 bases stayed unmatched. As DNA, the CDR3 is TGTGCCAGTAGTATAGAAGGGACAGCCAATCAGCCCCAGCATTTT. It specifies CASSIEGTANQPQHF.

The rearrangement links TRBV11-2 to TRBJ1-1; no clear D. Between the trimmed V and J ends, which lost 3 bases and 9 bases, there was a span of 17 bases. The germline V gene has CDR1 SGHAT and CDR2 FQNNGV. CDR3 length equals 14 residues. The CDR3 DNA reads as TGTGCCAGCAGCTTGGAGAGTGGAGCCCCGAAAGCTTTCTTT. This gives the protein CASSLESGAPKAFF.

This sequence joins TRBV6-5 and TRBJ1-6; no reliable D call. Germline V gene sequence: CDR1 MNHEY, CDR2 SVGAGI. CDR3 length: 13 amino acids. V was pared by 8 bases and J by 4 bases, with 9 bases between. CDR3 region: CASATRYNSPLHF. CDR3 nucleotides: TGTGCCAGCGCTACCCGGTATAATTCACCCCTCCACTTT.